This section outlines one T cell receptor beta chain sequence together with its context. What it binds is unknown. The record originates from a study of T cell repertoires in cytomegalovirus infection. Overall study results and limits: Clonotypes of TCR beta that were HLA-C-restricted and CMV-specific dominated the ex vivo response.

TCRdb analysed the reads with MiXCR anew, one entry per CDR3 protein. The data hold 80,000 to 90,000 distinct CDR3 sequences, with 40% to 50% observed a single time. Germline V lookup: CDR1 MNHEY, CDR2 SMNVEV (reference sequence). Trimming took off 1 base at V and 6 bases at J, with 7 bases between the two ends. CDR3 length equals 13 residues. This chain uses TRBV27 with TRBJ1-5; no firm D call. This sequence originates from a human donor in good health (CMV status not recorded). Some clones in this sample may be carry-over from other donors' samples. The sequenced sample was CD8+ T cells from cultured PBMCs, obtained from culture after CMV antigen stimulation. The CDR3 protein is CASSLWARQPQHF. In nucleotides, the CDR3 is TGTGCCAGCAGTTTATGGGCGCGTCAGCCCCAGCATTTT.